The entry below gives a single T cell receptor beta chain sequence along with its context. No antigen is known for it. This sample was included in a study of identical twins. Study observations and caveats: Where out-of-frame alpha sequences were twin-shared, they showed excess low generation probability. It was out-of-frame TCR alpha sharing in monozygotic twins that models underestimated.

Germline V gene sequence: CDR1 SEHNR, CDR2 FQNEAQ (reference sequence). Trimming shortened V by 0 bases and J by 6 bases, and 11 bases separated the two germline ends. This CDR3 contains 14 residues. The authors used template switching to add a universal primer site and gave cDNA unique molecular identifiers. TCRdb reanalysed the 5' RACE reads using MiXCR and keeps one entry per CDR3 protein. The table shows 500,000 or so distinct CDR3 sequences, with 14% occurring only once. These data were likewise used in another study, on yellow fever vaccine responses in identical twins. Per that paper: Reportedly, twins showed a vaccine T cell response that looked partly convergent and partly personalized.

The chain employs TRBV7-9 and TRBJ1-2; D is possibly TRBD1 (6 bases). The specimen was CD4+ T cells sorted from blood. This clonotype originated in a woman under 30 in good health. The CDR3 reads CASSLATGTDGYTF. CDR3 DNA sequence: TGTGCCAGCAGCTTAGCAACAGGGACGGATGGCTACACCTTC. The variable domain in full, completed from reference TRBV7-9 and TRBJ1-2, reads DTGVSQNPRHKITKRGQNVTFRCDPISEHNRLYWYRQTLGQGPEFLTYFQNEAQLEKSRLLSDRFSAERPKGSFSTLEIQRTEQGDSAMYLCASSLATGTDGYTFGSGTRLTVV.